These 31 T cell receptor beta chains were all obtained from the same sample, sequenced in a study of OX40 agonist ivuxolimab in advanced cancers. Profiling relied on immunoSEQ multiplex PCR, and the TCRdb table lists in-frame clones only, not all of them. The table records some 50,000 clones, about 76% of them present only once. Sequenced here: CD4+ or CD8+ T cells sorted from blood, sampled in a trial of the OX40 agonist ivuxolimab. The receptors come from an adult with an advanced solid tumor such as melanoma, head and neck, liver or kidney cancer.

This clone occurred once. Other DNA sequences within the sample encode an identical CDR3. The J gene is TRBJ2-1, the V gene TRBV27; 9 positions match TRBD2. CDR1 and CDR2 (germline): MNHEY, SMNVEV (reference sequence). Losses at the gene ends were 3 bases for V and 7 bases for J; bases not matched to a gene: 7. The CDR3 extends over 15 amino acids. DNA for the CDR3: TGTGCCAGCAGTTTTTTGCGGGAGGGTGGAAATGAGCAGTTCTTC. Residues: CASSFLREGGNEQFF.

This chain uses TRBV5-1 with TRBJ2-1; D tentatively fits TRBD1 or TRBD2 (5 bases each). V lost 2 bases to trimming and J lost 1 base, with 7 bases between them. CDR1 SGHRS and CDR2 YFSETQ come from the germline V gene. This CDR3 has 14 residues. As DNA, the CDR3 is TGCGCCAGCAGCTTAGGGGAGTCCTACAATGAGCAGTTCTTC. Protein: CASSLGESYNEQFF.

The V gene is TRBV27, the J gene TRBJ2-3; D is perhaps TRBD2 (5 bases). There are 13 residues in the CDR3. The germline CDR1 and CDR2 sequences are MNHEY and SMNVEV (reference sequence). Trimming cost V 5 bases and J 4 bases, with 10 bases left between them. The CDR3 region is CASSISAPDTQYF. The CDR3 region has the DNA TGTGCCAGCAGTATTAGCGCCCCAGATACGCAGTATTTT.

This clone showed up just once. The CDR3 coding sequence is TGTGCCAGTAGTATAGCAAGCACCGGGGAGCTGTTTTTT. Protein sequence: CASSIASTGELFF. This sequence joins TRBV19 and TRBJ2-2; D is undetermined. V was clipped by 1 base and J by 4 bases, with 4 bases between them. Germline loops: CDR1 LNHDA, CDR2 SQIVND (reference sequence). The CDR3 loop spans 13 amino acids.

The chain has TRBV27 and TRBJ2-2, with 7 bases lining up with TRBD2. Germline CDR1 is MNHEY and CDR2 is SMNVEV (reference sequence). V trimming: 5 bases; J trimming: 4 bases; junction bases outside the gene matches: 7. CDR3 length: 15 amino acids. CDR3 in amino acids: CASSPLPGGTGELFF. The CDR3 region has the DNA TGTGCCAGCAGTCCTCTCCCGGGGGGCACCGGGGAGCTGTTTTTT.

The sample holds a few counts of this clone. V and J are TRBV7-8 and TRBJ1-5; perhaps TRBD1 as D (6 bases). This CDR3 contains 15 residues. Trimming took off 3 bases at V and 4 bases at J, with 13 bases between the two ends. Germline loops: CDR1 SGHVS, CDR2 FQNEAQ. The CDR3 bases are TGTGCCAGCAGCTTCGAGGGGACACCGAATCAGCCCCAGCATTTT. This codes for CASSFEGTPNQPQHF.

The rearrangement links TRBV6-5 to TRBJ2-5; 9 bases align to TRBD1. Per germline, CDR1 MNHEY and CDR2 SVGAGI. V trimming: 6 bases; J trimming: 2 bases; junction bases outside the gene matches: 4. The CDR3 has 14 amino acids. The CDR3 nucleotides read TGTGCCAGCAGACCTGACAGGGGGCAAGAGACCCAGTACTTC. This gives the protein CASRPDRGQETQYF.

Remarks on this clone: The same CDR3 can be traced to other DNA sequences in this sample. This rearrangement joins TRBV29-1 to TRBJ2-7; 13 bases line up with TRBD2. The CDR3 is 14 residues long. Trimming at V came to 6 bases and at J to 2 bases, leaving 4 bases not matched to a gene. Per germline, CDR1 SQVTM and CDR2 ANQGSEA. As DNA, the CDR3 is TGCAGCGTAGAACTAGCGGGAGGGACCTACGAGCAGTACTTC. Amino acid sequence: CSVELAGGTYEQYF.

This chain joins TRBV7-9 and TRBJ2-1; a possible D gene is TRBD1 (5 bases). CDR3 length: 16 residues. The V gene's germline CDR1 is SEHNR and CDR2 FQNEAQ (reference sequence). V shed 6 bases and J shed 1 base, with 16 bases lying between them. The CDR3 DNA reads as TGTGCCAGCAGGCCCTTGGACACCGGATCCTACAATGAGCAGTTCTTC. This sequence encodes CASRPLDTGSYNEQFF. The full variable domain, with the rest looked up from reference TRBV7-9 and TRBJ2-1, is DTGVSQNPRHKITKRGQNVTFRCDPISEHNRLYWYRQTLGQGPEFLTYFQNEAQLEKSRLLSDRFSAERPKGSFSTLEIQRTEQGDSAMYLCASRPLDTGSYNEQFFGPGTRLTVL.

Only a few counts were recorded for this clone. This chain links TRBV7-9 with TRBJ1-1, with a tentative D call TRBD1 (5 bases). CDR1 is SEHNR and CDR2 is FQNEAQ in the germline V gene (reference sequence). CDR3 length: 14 amino acids. V shed 3 bases and J shed 4 bases, with 12 bases lying between them. This CDR3 reads CASSFAGAGTEAFF. The CDR3 DNA sequence: TGTGCCAGCAGCTTTGCCGGGGCGGGCACTGAAGCTTTCTTT.

The V and J genes are TRBV11-2 and TRBJ2-5, with a possible D match to TRBD2 (6 bases). Germline loops: CDR1 SGHAT, CDR2 FQNNGV. This CDR3 comprises 15 residues. The V and J ends lost 0 bases and 0 bases respectively, with 8 bases between them. The CDR3 nucleotides read TGTGCCAGCAGCTTAGAACTAGCATACCAAGAGACCCAGTACTTC. Translating it yields CASSLELAYQETQYF.

The V and J genes are TRBV4-1 and TRBJ1-1; 7 bases are a match to TRBD1. V dropped 3 bases and J dropped 5; count of bases not matched to a gene: 12. The CDR3 is 16 residues long. Germline CDR1 and CDR2: MGHRA and YSYEKL. CDR3 amino acids: CASSQHNRGLETEAFF. CDR3 nucleotides: TGCGCCAGCAGCCAGCACAACAGGGGTCTCGAAACTGAAGCTTTCTTT.

This clone was seen once. The rearrangement uses TRBV9 and TRBJ1-2, with D possibly being TRBD1 (6 bases). The CDR3 has 14 residues. Trimming pared 4 bases from V and 4 bases from J, leaving 14 bases between. Looked up from germline, CDR1 is SGDLS and CDR2 is YYNGEE. The CDR3: CASSTEQGFYGYTF. In nucleotides, the CDR3 is TGTGCCAGCAGCACCGAACAGGGCTTCTATGGCTACACCTTC.

In this sample, this clone turned up once. CDR3 sequence reads: CASSSGLREQFF. Here the CDR3 DNA reads TGTGCCAGCAGCTCGGGTCTCAGGGAGCAGTTCTTC. The V and J genes are TRBV7-9 and TRBJ2-1; D is ambiguous. The V end lost 4 bases, the J end lost 10 bases, and 11 bases lay between the germline ends. The germline gives CDR1 SEHNR, CDR2 FQNEAQ (reference sequence). The CDR3 runs 12 residues. Variable domain in full (rest from reference TRBV7-9 and TRBJ2-1): DTGVSQNPRHKITKRGQNVTFRCDPISEHNRLYWYRQTLGQGPEFLTYFQNEAQLEKSRLLSDRFSAERPKGSFSTLEIQRTEQGDSAMYLCASSSGLREQFFGPGTRLTVL.

The chain employs TRBV2 and TRBJ2-1; D is ambiguous. This CDR3 contains 13 residues. Trimming took 2 bases from V and 7 from J, leaving 9 bases between them. CDR1 SNHLY and CDR2 FYNNEI come from the germline V gene. DNA for the CDR3: TGTGCCAGCAGTGAATATCTTTTGAATGAGCAGTTCTTC. Its translation is CASSEYLLNEQFF.

The chain combines TRBV19 with TRBJ2-1, with 7 bases lining up with TRBD2. The CDR3 runs to 15 residues. After removal of 3 bases from V and 7 bases from J, the junction contained 9 bases not matched to a gene. Germline assignment: CDR1 LNHDA and CDR2 SQIVND (reference sequence). The CDR3 loop is CASSMSGGGGNEQFF. The CDR3 DNA is TGTGCCAGTAGTATGTCGGGGGGAGGAGGGAATGAGCAGTTCTTC.

This sequence joins TRBV11-2 and TRBJ1-1; D perhaps matches TRBD1 (5 bases). The CDR3 has 12 residues. V dropped 8 bases and J dropped 8 bases, with 15 bases sitting between them. The V gene's germline CDR1 is SGHAT and CDR2 FQNNGV. CDR3 amino acids: CASYFGAGEAFF. The DNA for the CDR3 is TGTGCCAGCTACTTTGGAGCAGGGGAAGCTTTCTTT.

The chain recombines TRBV5-6 with TRBJ1-1; D remains ambiguous. The CDR3 runs to 13 residues. V lost 0 bases, J lost 11 bases, and 14 bases lay in between. The V gene's germline CDR1 is SGHDT and CDR2 YYEEEE. Here the CDR3 DNA reads TGTGCCAGCAGCTTGGGGGCGGGGAGCGTGGCTTTCTTT. Its translation: CASSLGAGSVAFF.

The V gene is TRBV28, the J gene TRBJ2-7; possible D gene TRBD1, 6 bases. Germline V lookup: CDR1 MDHEN, CDR2 SYDVKM. V lost 7 bases and J lost 0, with 16 bases in between. The length of the CDR3 is 15 residues. For the CDR3, the DNA is TGTGCCAGCACCCCGACGGACAGTAGCTCCTACGAGCAGTACTTC. Protein: CASTPTDSSSYEQYF.

The chain recombines TRBV29-1 with TRBJ1-2; D unclear. CDR1 is SQVTM, CDR2 ANQGSEA, per germline. The length of the CDR3 is 13 residues. Trimming removed 4 bases at V and 4 bases at J, with 13 bases between. CDR3: CSVVEGGLYGYTF. CDR3 sequence (DNA): TGCAGCGTTGTTGAGGGTGGTCTCTATGGCTACACCTTC.

This clone was observed a handful of times. This chain uses TRBV19 with TRBJ1-1, with D perhaps TRBD1 (6 bases). V lost 8 bases and J lost 0, with 13 bases in between. The V gene's germline CDR1 is LNHDA and CDR2 SQIVND (reference sequence). This CDR3 contains 14 residues. The chain's CDR3 is CASVPGHLNTEAFF. The CDR3 bases are TGTGCCAGTGTCCCGGGACACCTGAACACTGAAGCTTTCTTT.

The V gene is TRBV4-1, the J gene TRBJ2-7; the match to TRBD1 covers 7 bases. CDR3 length equals 13 residues. The V and J ends lost 3 bases and 2 bases, in that order; junction bases with no gene match: 1. Germline V gene lookup returns CDR1 MGHRA and CDR2 YSYEKL. CDR3 sequence reads: CASSQDRPYEQYV. CDR3 bases: TGCGCCAGCAGCCAGGACAGGCCCTACGAGCAGTACGTC.

V and J are TRBV4-2 and TRBJ1-2; 9 bases map to TRBD1. Germline V gives CDR1 LGHNA, CDR2 YNFKEQ. The V gene end was trimmed by 0 bases and the J gene end by 6 bases; junction bases not matched to a gene: 8. The CDR3 contains 16 residues. CDR3 DNA: TGTGCCAGCAGCCAAGATCGGAGGGACAGGGTAAATGGCTACACCTTC. This encodes CASSQDRRDRVNGYTF.

V gene TRBV13 combines with J gene TRBJ1-1, with a tentative D call TRBD1 (5 bases). CDR3 length: 12 residues. Germline assignment: CDR1 PRHDT and CDR2 FYEKMQ (reference sequence). The V end was cut by 5 bases, the J end by 6 bases, with 10 bases between. CDR3 sequence reads: CASSAQGSEAFF. The CDR3 DNA is TGTGCCAGCAGCGCGCAGGGTTCTGAAGCTTTCTTT.

On this clone: An end of the junction differs from the germline gene, which may be a read error. The chain carries TRBV5-8 and TRBJ2-7; maybe TRBD1 (6 bases). Germline V gene lookup returns CDR1 SGHTS and CDR2 YDEGEE. The CDR3 is 13 amino acids. For the CDR3, the DNA is TGTGCCAGCGGCTTTGGGGGCCCGGACGAGCAGTACTTC. Residues: CASGFGGPDEQYF. Variable domain in full (rest from reference TRBV5-8 and TRBJ2-7): EAGVTQSPTHLIKTRGQQATLRCSPISGHTSVYWYQQALGLGLQFLLWYDEGEERNRGNFPPRFSGRQFPNYSSELNVNALELEDSALYLCASGFGGPDEQYFGPGTRLTVT.

The chain has TRBV5-4 and TRBJ1-2; 7 bases line up with TRBD1. V trimming: 4 bases; J trimming: 1 base; junction bases outside the gene matches: 7. Germline V lookup: CDR1 SGHNT, CDR2 YYREEE (reference sequence). There are 15 residues in the CDR3. The CDR3 DNA reads as TGTGCCAGCAGCCCCGGGACAGTGAATAACTATGGCTACACCTTC. Amino acid sequence: CASSPGTVNNYGYTF.

V gene TRBV7-9 combines with J gene TRBJ2-7; D remains ambiguous. V was pared by 3 bases and J by 2 bases, with 11 bases between. This CDR3 region has 14 residues. Germline V lookup: CDR1 SEHNR, CDR2 FQNEAQ (reference sequence). The CDR3 region is CASSLDGAAYEQYF. The CDR3 bases are TGTGCCAGCAGCTTGGACGGAGCAGCCTACGAGCAGTACTTC.

The V and J genes are TRBV11-2 and TRBJ2-3; no definite D call. Trimming shortened V by 5 bases and J by 1 base, and 13 bases separated the two germline ends. CDR1 is SGHAT and CDR2 is FQNNGV in the germline V gene. The CDR3 contains 15 residues. CDR3 protein: CASSRTVGGTDTQYF. The CDR3 coding sequence is TGTGCCAGCAGCCGGACGGTTGGGGGCACAGATACGCAGTATTTT.

V is TRBV7-9 and J is TRBJ2-7, with D perhaps matching TRBD1 (6 bases). V was pared by 8 bases and J by 5 bases, with 16 bases between. The germline gives CDR1 SEHNR, CDR2 FQNEAQ (reference sequence). CDR3 length: 13 residues. The CDR3 spells CASAPSGVDEQYF. CDR3 nucleotide sequence: TGTGCCAGCGCGCCCTCAGGGGTTGACGAGCAGTACTTC.

This chain joins TRBV4-2 and TRBJ2-3, with 10 bases fitting TRBD2. This CDR3 spans 17 amino acids. The ends lost 0 bases at V and 1 base at J; junction bases unmatched: 4. Germline CDR1 and CDR2: LGHNA and YNFKEQ. Here the CDR3 DNA reads TGTGCCAGCAGCCAAGAAAGTGGGACTAGCGGCACAGATACGCAGTATTTT. Translated, it gives CASSQESGTSGTDTQYF.

This chain connects TRBV13 to TRBJ1-5; TRBD1 might be the D (5 bases). Germline loops: CDR1 PRHDT, CDR2 FYEKMQ (reference sequence). V lost 4 bases to trimming and J lost 1 base, with 8 bases between them. This CDR3 region has 14 residues. CDR3 DNA: TGTGCCAGCAGCTCGCGGGACAGCAATCAGCCCCAGCATTTT. Its translation: CASSSRDSNQPQHF. The variable domain in full, completed from reference TRBV13 and TRBJ1-5, reads AAGVIQSPRHLIKEKRETATLKCYPIPRHDTVYWYQQGPGQDPQFLISFYEKMQSDKGSIPDRFSAQQFSDYHSELNMSSLELGDSALYFCASSSRDSNQPQHFGDGTRLSIL.